This T cell receptor beta chain was captured by sequencing in a study of T cell responses to AZD1222 COVID-19 vaccine. Study-level findings and limits: Increases in Spike-specific TCR breadth and depth were seen after two AZD1222 doses. Donors were largely white British and mainly female; clonal diversity was possibly underestimated. Only six individuals given AZD1222 were seropositive at baseline.

Both about-4-week and about-12-week second-dose recipients were combined. Here immunoSEQ multiplex PCR was the method, and the copy in TCRdb shows in-frame clones only, minus some. Of 69,000 or so clones listed, about 85% were seen once; the top ten hold around 1.3%. The V gene lost 4 bases and the J gene lost 4 bases, with 17 bases spanning the gap. In germline, CDR1 is SGHDN, CDR2 FVKESK. The CDR3 loop spans 15 amino acids. Note on this clone: The antigen remains unidentified.

The origin of this receptor is an adult who received the AZD1222 COVID-19 vaccine. V is TRBV14 and J is TRBJ2-7, with D uncertain. Sequences were derived from peripheral blood, sampled 28 days after the second AZD1222 dose. The CDR3 sequence is CASSPFRAWDYEQYF. The CDR3 DNA reads as TGTGCCAGCAGCCCTTTCAGAGCATGGGATTACGAGCAGTACTTC.